This TCR beta chain was captured by sequencing in a study of cytomegalovirus exposure and HLA in healthy donors. A multiplex PCR was run with 60 Vbeta primers and 13 Jbeta primers. Assay: immunoSEQ multiplex PCR; the TCRdb copy retains only in-frame clones and omits some. The sample lists 85,000 to 100,000 clones, 80% to 90% occurring once. From germline, CDR1 is SGDLS and CDR2 YYNGEE. The length of the CDR3 is 16 residues. V lost 3 bases to trimming and J lost 1 base; unmatched junction nucleotides: 4. This chain connects TRBV9 to TRBJ2-5; 12 nucleotides match TRBD2. Source material: PBMCs. This TCR derives from a woman aged 18-29 years in good health and CMV-seropositive. This CDR3 is CASSGLAGALQETQYF. The CDR3 region has the DNA TGTGCCAGCAGCGGACTAGCGGGGGCGCTCCAAGAGACCCAGTACTTC.